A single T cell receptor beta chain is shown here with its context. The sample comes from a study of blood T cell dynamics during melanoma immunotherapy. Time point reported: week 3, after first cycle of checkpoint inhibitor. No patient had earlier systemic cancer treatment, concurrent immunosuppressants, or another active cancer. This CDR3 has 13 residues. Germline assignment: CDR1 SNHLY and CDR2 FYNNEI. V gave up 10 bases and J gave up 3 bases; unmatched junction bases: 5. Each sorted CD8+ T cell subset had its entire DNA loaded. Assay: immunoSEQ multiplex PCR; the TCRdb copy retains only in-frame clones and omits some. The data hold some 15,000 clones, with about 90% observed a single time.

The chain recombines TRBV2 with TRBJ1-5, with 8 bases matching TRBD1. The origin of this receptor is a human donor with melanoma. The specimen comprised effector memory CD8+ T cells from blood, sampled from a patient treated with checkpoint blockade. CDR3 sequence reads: CAIRQGFNQPQHF. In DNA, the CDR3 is TGTGCCATCCGACAGGGGTTCAATCAGCCCCAGCATTTT. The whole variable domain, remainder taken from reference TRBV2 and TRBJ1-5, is EPEVTQTPSHQVTQMGQEVILRCVPISNHLYFYWYRQILGQKVEFLVSFYNNEISEKSEIFDDQFSVERPDGSNFTLKIRSTKLEDSAMYFCAIRQGFNQPQHFGDGTRLSIL.